A single sample is the source of the 20 T cell receptor beta chains below, sequenced in a study of CD8 T cells in Susac syndrome (dated by TCRdb to the late 2010s). The library was prepared using the immunoSEQ multiplex PCR assay. RNA was extracted using the RNeasy kit, and roughly 0.45 to 1 ug of the RNA was reverse transcribed with random hexamers. The raw public reads went through TCRdb reprocessing: fastp at Q25, MiXCR clone calling, in-frame beta chains kept. CDR3 protein duplicates are merged, each entry listing the most common genes and DNA. This sample gives approximately 140,000 distinct CDR3 sequences in total; approximately 95% of them show up just once. The ten largest clones take up approximately 0.3% of the sample. Input material: CD8+ T cells from PBMCs. The receptors were gathered from a human donor in good health.

The chain joins TRBV30 to TRBJ2-1, with D uncertain. The CDR3 has 13 amino acids. The germline V gene encodes CDR1 GTSNPN and CDR2 SVGIG (reference sequence). Trimming stripped 7 bases from V and 0 bases from J, with 10 bases between. CDR3 in amino acids: CASRRSSYNEQFF. CDR3 DNA: TGTGCCTCCCGACGGAGCTCCTACAATGAGCAGTTCTTC.

The gene calls are TRBV11-2 and TRBJ2-7; 7 nucleotides match TRBD1. This CDR3 has 13 amino acids. CDR1 SGHAT and CDR2 FQNNGV come from the germline V gene. Unmatched junction bases numbered 10, after V lost 8 bases and J lost 6 bases. CDR3 region: CASGVSQGFEQYF. The DNA for the CDR3 is TGTGCCAGCGGAGTCTCACAGGGGTTCGAGCAGTACTTC.

The V and J genes are TRBV12-3 or TRBV12-4 and TRBJ2-3; D not resolved. Deletions cut 3 bases from V and 5 bases from J, with 6 bases between. The CDR3 extends over 12 amino acids. CDR3 DNA sequence: TGTGCCAGCAGTTTCGAAGGAGATACGCAGTATTTT. Its protein is CASSFEGDTQYF.

V and J are TRBV5-4 and TRBJ1-1; TRBD1 might be the D (5 bases). V lost 0 bases, J lost 1 base, and 10 bases lay in between. The CDR3 is made up of 15 amino acids. CDR1 is SGHNT and CDR2 is YYREEE in the germline V gene (reference sequence). Here the CDR3 DNA reads TGTGCCAGCAGCTTGGAAGGAGGGGAGAACACTGAAGCTTTCTTT. It translates to CASSLEGGENTEAFF.

The rearrangement links TRBV29-1 to TRBJ2-3; D ambiguous. The CDR3 runs to 10 residues. Germline V gene sequence: CDR1 SQVTM, CDR2 ANQGSEA. The V gene lost 7 bases and the J gene lost 6 bases, with 8 bases spanning the gap. The DNA of the CDR3 is TGCAGCGCCAGAGAGGATACGCAGTATTTT. Translated: CSAREDTQYF.

This clonotype occurred a few times. The rearrangement uses TRBV7-2 and TRBJ2-3, with D unresolved. Trimming pared 0 bases from V and 1 base from J, leaving 5 bases between. Per germline, CDR1 SGHTA and CDR2 FQGNSA. The CDR3 totals 14 residues. The CDR3 protein is CASSLAPGTDTQYF. The CDR3 region has the DNA TGTGCCAGCAGCTTAGCTCCTGGCACAGATACGCAGTATTTT.

The chain couples TRBV4-3 to TRBJ2-3, with no clear D. V dropped 0 bases and J dropped 0 bases, with 10 bases sitting between them. CDR3 size: 16 residues. Germline CDR1 reads LGHNA; CDR2 reads YSLEER. The DNA of the CDR3 is TGCGCCAGCAGCCAAGAATTAGCCCTAAGCACAGATACGCAGTATTTT. Amino acids: CASSQELALSTDTQYF.

The chain is built from TRBV4-3 and TRBJ2-7; 7 bases are shared with TRBD2. V was clipped by 1 base and J by 6 bases; unmatched bases: 9. Germline values: CDR1 LGHNA, CDR2 YSLEER. This CDR3 is built from 15 residues. CDR3 residues: CASSQGGRESREQYF. CDR3 sequence (DNA): TGCGCCAGCAGCCAAGGAGGGCGGGAGAGTCGCGAGCAGTACTTC.

This clonotype was seen only once. The chain carries TRBV24-1 and TRBJ2-2, with TRBD1 matching 7 bases. V lost 4 bases to trimming and J lost 1 base; unmatched junction nucleotides: 2. Per the germline V gene, CDR1 is KGHDR and CDR2 is SFDVKD. This CDR3 contains 15 residues. The CDR3 spells CATSERQGNTGELFF. CDR3 bases: TGTGCCACCAGTGAACGACAGGGGAACACCGGGGAGCTGTTTTTT.

V gene TRBV7-9 combines with J gene TRBJ1-1, with 7 bases that match TRBD1. The CDR3 totals 13 residues. After removal of 5 bases from V and 2 bases from J, the junction contained 2 bases not matched to a gene. Germline assignment: CDR1 SEHNR and CDR2 FQNEAQ (reference sequence). The CDR3 coding sequence is TGTGCCAGCAGCGACAGGGAAAACACTGAAGCTTTCTTT. The encoded protein is CASSDRENTEAFF.

V gene TRBV13 combines with J gene TRBJ1-1; 8 bases are a match to TRBD1. The germline CDR1 and CDR2 sequences are PRHDT and FYEKMQ (reference sequence). V shed 5 bases and J 7 bases; nucleotides not matched to a gene: 3. This CDR3 comprises 12 residues. CDR3: CASSPGGREAFF. DNA of the CDR3: TGTGCCAGCAGCCCAGGGGGCCGTGAAGCTTTCTTT.

The chain couples TRBV20-1 to TRBJ2-7; 10 positions match TRBD2. Trimming took 4 bases from V and 3 from J; bases not matched to a gene: 6. The CDR3 totals 14 residues. The germline V gene encodes CDR1 DFQATT and CDR2 SNEGSKA (reference sequence). DNA for the CDR3: TGCAGTGCTACCGGACTAGCGGAGGACTACGAGCAGTACTTC. It codes for CSATGLAEDYEQYF.

This sequence joins TRBV4-3 and TRBJ2-1; 10 positions match TRBD2. Germline V gene sequence: CDR1 LGHNA, CDR2 YSLEER. The CDR3 is 15 amino acids. The ends lost 4 bases at V and 4 bases at J; junction bases unmatched: 4. The CDR3, as DNA: TGCGCCAGCAGCCCCCGGACTAGCGGATACAATGAGCAGTTCTTC. Translation: CASSPRTSGYNEQFF.

CDR3 DNA sequence: TGTGCCAGCAGTGTCGTTTCGGCTTTCTTT. Protein: CASSVVSAFF. The chain employs TRBV27 and TRBJ1-1; D gene unclear. This CDR3 comprises 10 residues. V was clipped by 5 bases and J by 11 bases, with 9 bases between them. Germline-derived CDR1 and CDR2 are MNHEY and SMNVEV (reference sequence).

The chain combines TRBV29-1 with TRBJ2-1; the D gene is possibly TRBD2 (6 bases). Trimming shortened V by 0 bases and J by 0 bases, and 12 bases separated the two germline ends. The CDR3 spans 16 residues. Germline V gene sequence: CDR1 SQVTM, CDR2 ANQGSEA. CDR3 DNA: TGCAGCGTTGAAGATCTAGCGTACAGCTCCTACAATGAGCAGTTCTTC. Translating gives CSVEDLAYSSYNEQFF.

This chain connects TRBV28 to TRBJ1-4; the D is unclear. This CDR3 has 14 residues. The germline CDR1 and CDR2 sequences are MDHEN and SYDVKM. V shed 2 bases and J shed 5 bases, with 9 bases lying between them. In nucleotides, the CDR3 is TGTGCCAGCAGTTTAGGCGGACCCAATGAAAAACTGTTTTTT. This codes for CASSLGGPNEKLFF.

The V and J genes are TRBV7-9 and TRBJ2-1; the D is unclear. CDR3 length: 15 amino acids. V lost 5 bases, J lost 1 base, and 12 bases lay in between. Per the germline V gene, CDR1 is SEHNR and CDR2 is FQNEAQ (reference sequence). Written as DNA, the CDR3 is TGTGCCAGCAGCCCTACAGCTTCTTCCTACAATGAGCAGTTCTTC. Its translation: CASSPTASSYNEQFF.

This clonotype appeared once. The chain links TRBV20-1 to TRBJ1-5; D remains unclear. Germline V gene data show CDR1 as DFQATT and CDR2 as SNEGSKA (reference sequence). V was pared by 0 bases and J by 0 bases, with 12 bases between. CDR3 length equals 16 residues. The CDR3 spells CSAREARIYSNQPQHF. CDR3 bases: TGCAGTGCTAGAGAAGCCAGAATATATAGCAATCAGCCCCAGCATTTT.

In this sample, this clonotype turned up once. The chain recombines TRBV6-5 with TRBJ2-1; the D gene is possibly TRBD2 (5 bases). Germline-derived CDR1 and CDR2 are MNHEY and SVGAGI. Trimming left V 0 bases short and J 9 bases short, with 9 bases between. The CDR3 extends over 13 amino acids. CDR3 nucleotides: TGTGCCAGCAGTTACTCGCCAGGAGGTGAGCAGTTCTTC. Translating it yields CASSYSPGGEQFF.

The chain employs TRBV7-2 and TRBJ1-1; no firm D call. V dropped 3 bases and J dropped 1 base, with 6 bases sitting between them. This CDR3 spans 13 amino acids. Looked up from germline, CDR1 is SGHTA and CDR2 is FQGNSA. CDR3 sequence reads: CASSLFENTEAFF. For the CDR3, the DNA is TGTGCCAGCAGCTTGTTCGAGAACACTGAAGCTTTCTTT.